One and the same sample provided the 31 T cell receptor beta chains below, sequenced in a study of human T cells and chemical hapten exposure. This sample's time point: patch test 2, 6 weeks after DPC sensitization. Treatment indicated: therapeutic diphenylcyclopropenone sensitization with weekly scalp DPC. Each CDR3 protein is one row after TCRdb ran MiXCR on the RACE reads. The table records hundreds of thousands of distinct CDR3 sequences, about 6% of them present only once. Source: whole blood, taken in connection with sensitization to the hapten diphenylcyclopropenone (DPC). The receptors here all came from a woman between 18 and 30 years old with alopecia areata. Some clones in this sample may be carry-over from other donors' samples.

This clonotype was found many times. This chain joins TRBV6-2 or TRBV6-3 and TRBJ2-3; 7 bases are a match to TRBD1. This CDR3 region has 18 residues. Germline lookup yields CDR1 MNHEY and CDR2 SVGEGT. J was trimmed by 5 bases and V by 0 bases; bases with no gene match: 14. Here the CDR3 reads CASSYSGQAQVRIDTQYF. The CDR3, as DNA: TGTGCCAGCAGTTACTCCGGACAGGCGCAGGTCAGGATAGATACGCAGTATTTT.

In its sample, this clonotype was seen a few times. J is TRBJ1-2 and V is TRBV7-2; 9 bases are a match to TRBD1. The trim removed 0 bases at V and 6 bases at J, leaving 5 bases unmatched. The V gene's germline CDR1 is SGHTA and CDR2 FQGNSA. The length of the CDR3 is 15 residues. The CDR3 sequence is CASSLAGTGFHGYTF. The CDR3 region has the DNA TGTGCCAGCAGCTTAGCGGGGACAGGGTTCCATGGCTACACCTTC.

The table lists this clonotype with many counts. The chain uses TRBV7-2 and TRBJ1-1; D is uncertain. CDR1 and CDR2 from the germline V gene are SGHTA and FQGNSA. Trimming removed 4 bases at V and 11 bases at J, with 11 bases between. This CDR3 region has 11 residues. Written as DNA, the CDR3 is TGTGCCAGCAGCTCCACGCGTGAGGCTTTCTTT. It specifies CASSSTREAFF.

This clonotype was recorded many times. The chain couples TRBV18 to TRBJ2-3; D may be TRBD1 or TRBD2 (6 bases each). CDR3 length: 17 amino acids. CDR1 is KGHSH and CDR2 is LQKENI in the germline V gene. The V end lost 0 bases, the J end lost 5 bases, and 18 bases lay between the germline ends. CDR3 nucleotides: TGTGCCAGCTCACCACCTGCCGAGGGGGGCCCTGGAGATACGCAGTATTTT. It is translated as CASSPPAEGGPGDTQYF.

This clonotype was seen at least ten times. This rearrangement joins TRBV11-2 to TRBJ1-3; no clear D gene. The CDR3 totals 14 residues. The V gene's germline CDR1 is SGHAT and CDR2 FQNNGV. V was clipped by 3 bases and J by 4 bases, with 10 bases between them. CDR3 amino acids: CASSLAGRGNTIYF. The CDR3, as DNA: TGTGCCAGCAGCTTGGCCGGACGAGGAAACACCATATATTTT.

CDR3 amino acids: CASSLRLKYEQYF. CDR3 sequence (DNA): TGTGCCAGCAGTTTACGACTGAAGTACGAGCAGTACTTC. This chain links TRBV28 with TRBJ2-7; no definite D call. The CDR3 runs 13 residues. Trimming removed 2 bases at V and 4 bases at J, with 9 bases between. The germline CDR1 and CDR2 sequences are MDHEN and SYDVKM. Combining the CDR3 with reference TRBV28 and TRBJ2-7 gives the whole variable domain DVKVTQSSRYLVKRTGEKVFLECVQDMDHENMFWYRQDPGLGLRLIYFSYDVKMKEKGDIPEGYSVSREKKERFSLILESASTNQTSMYLCASSLRLKYEQYFGPGTRLTVT.

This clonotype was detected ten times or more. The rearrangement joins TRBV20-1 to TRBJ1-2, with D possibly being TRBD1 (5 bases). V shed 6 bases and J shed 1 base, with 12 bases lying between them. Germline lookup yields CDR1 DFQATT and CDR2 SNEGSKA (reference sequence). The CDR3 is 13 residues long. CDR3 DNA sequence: TGCAGTGCCACACCCGACAGTAACTATGGCTACACCTTC. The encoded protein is CSATPDSNYGYTF.

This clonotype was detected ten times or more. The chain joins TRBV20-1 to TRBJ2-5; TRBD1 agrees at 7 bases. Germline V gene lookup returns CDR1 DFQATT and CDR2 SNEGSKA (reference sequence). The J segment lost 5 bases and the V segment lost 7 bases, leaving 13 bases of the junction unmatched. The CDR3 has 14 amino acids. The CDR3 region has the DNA TGCAGTGGCCATACAGGGGCCTCCTCGGAGACCCAGTACTTC. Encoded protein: CSGHTGASSETQYF.

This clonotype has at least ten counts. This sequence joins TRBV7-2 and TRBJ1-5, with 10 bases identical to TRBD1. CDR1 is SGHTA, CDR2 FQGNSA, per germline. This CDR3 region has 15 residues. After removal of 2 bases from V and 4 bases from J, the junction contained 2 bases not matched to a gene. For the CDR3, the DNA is TGTGCCAGCAGCTTATGGACAGGGGGAAATCAGCCCCAGCATTTT. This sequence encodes CASSLWTGGNQPQHF.

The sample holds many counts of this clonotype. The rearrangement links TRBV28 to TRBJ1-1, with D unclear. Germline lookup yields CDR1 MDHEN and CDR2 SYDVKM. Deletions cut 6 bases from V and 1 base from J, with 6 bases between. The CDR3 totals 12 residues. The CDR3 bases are TGTGCCAGCAGCTTCCCGAACACTGAAGCTTTCTTT. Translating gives CASSFPNTEAFF.

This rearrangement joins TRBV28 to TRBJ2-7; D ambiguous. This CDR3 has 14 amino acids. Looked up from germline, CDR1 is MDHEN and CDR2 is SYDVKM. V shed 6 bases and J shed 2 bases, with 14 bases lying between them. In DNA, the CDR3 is TGTGCCAGCAGCCTCCACCCGGCCCCCTACGAGCAGTACTTC. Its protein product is CASSLHPAPYEQYF.

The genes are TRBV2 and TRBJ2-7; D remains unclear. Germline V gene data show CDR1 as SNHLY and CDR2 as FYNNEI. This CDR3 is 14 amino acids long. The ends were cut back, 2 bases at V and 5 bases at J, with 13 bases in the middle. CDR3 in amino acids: CASSESEQVHEQYF. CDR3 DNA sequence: TGTGCCAGCAGTGAATCGGAGCAGGTCCACGAGCAGTACTTC.

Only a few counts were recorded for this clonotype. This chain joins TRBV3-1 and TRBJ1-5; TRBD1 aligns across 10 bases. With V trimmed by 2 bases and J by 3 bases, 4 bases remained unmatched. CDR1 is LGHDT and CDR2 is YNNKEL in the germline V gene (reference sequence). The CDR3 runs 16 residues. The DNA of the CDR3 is TGTGCCAGCAGCCAATCCGACAGGGGGCTCAATCAGCCCCAGCATTTT. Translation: CASSQSDRGLNQPQHF.

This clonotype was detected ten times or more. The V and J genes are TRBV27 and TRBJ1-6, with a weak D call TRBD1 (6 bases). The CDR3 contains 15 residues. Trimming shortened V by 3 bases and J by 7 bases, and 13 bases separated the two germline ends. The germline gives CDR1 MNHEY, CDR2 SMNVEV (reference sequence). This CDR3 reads CASSFLDRLNSPLHF. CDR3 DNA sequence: TGTGCCAGCAGTTTCCTGGACAGATTGAATTCACCCCTCCACTTT.

As DNA, the CDR3 is TGTGCCAGCGAGAGGGGGAGAGCGTTTGAGCAGTACTTC. This sequence encodes CASERGRAFEQYF. The chain links TRBV2 to TRBJ2-7; tentative D call: TRBD1 (6 bases). CDR1 and CDR2 from the germline V gene are SNHLY and FYNNEI. The CDR3 length is 13 residues. V shed 8 bases and J shed 7 bases, with 18 bases lying between them.

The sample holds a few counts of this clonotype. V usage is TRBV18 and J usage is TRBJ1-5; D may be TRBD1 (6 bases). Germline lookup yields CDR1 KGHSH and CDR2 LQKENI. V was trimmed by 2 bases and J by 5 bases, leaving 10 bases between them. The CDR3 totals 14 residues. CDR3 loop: CASSPTGHDQPQHF. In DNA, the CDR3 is TGTGCCAGCTCACCAACGGGACACGATCAGCCCCAGCATTTT.

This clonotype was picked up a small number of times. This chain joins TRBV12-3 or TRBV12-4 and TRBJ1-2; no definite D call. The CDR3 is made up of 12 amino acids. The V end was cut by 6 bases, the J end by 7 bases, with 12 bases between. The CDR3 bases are TGTGCCAGCAGCCCGGTCATGACTGGCTACACCTTC. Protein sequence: CASSPVMTGYTF.

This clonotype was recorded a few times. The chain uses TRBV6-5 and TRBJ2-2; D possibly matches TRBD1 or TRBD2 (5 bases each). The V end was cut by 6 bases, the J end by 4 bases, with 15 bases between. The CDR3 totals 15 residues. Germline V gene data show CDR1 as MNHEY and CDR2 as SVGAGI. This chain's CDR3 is CASRAPGRITGELFF. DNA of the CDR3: TGTGCCAGCAGGGCACCGGGGCGCATCACCGGGGAGCTGTTTTTT.

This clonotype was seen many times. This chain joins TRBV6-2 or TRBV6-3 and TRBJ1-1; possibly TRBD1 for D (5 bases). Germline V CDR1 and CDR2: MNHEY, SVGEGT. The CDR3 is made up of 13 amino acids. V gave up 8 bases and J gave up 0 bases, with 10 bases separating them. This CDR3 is CASRRDLNTEAFF. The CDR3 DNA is TGTGCCAGCCGACGGGACTTGAACACTGAAGCTTTCTTT.

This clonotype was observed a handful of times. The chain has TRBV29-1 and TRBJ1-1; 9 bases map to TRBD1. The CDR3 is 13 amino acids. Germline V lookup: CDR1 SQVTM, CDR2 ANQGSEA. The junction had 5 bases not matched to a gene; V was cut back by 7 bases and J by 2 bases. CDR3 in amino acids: CSARDRDNTEAFF. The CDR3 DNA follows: TGCAGCGCCAGGGACAGGGATAACACTGAAGCTTTCTTT. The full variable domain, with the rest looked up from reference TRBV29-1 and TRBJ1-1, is SAVISQKPSRDICQRGTSLTIQCQVDSQVTMMFWYRQQPGQSLTLIATANQGSEATYESGFVIDKFPISRPNLTFSTLTVSNMSPEDSSIYLCSARDRDNTEAFFGQGTRLTVV.

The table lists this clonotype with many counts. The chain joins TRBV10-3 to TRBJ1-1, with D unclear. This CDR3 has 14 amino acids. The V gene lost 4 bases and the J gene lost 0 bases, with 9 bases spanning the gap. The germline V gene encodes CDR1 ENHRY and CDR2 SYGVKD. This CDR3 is CAISGEGMNTEAFF. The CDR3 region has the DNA TGTGCCATCAGTGGGGAGGGCATGAACACTGAAGCTTTCTTT.

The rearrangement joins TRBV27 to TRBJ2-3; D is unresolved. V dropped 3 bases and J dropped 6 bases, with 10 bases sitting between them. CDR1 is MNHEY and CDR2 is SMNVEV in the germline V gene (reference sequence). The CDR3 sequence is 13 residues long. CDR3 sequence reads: CASSLTPPDTQYF. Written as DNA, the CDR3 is TGTGCCAGCAGTTTGACTCCCCCCGATACGCAGTATTTT.

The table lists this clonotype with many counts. CDR3 amino acids: CARLQLSNYGYTF. CDR3 DNA: TGTGCCCGCCTTCAGCTATCTAACTATGGCTACACCTTC. This sequence joins TRBV14 and TRBJ1-2; D ambiguous. Trimming removed 11 bases from V and 0 bases from J, with 13 bases in between. Germline CDR1 reads SGHDN; CDR2 reads FVKESK. The CDR3 runs to 13 residues.

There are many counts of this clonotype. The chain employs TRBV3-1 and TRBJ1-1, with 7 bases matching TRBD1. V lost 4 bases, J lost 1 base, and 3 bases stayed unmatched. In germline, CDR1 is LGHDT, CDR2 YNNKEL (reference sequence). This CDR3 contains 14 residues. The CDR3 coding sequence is TGTGCCAGCAGCCGCGGGACAGCGAACACTGAAGCTTTCTTT. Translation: CASSRGTANTEAFF.

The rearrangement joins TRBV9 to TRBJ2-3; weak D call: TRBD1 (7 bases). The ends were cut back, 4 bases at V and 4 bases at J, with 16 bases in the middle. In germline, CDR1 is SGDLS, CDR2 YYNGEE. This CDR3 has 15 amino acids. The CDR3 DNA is TGTGCCAGCAGCCTGGAGGGGGCGGTCCCAGATACGCAGTATTTT. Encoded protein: CASSLEGAVPDTQYF.

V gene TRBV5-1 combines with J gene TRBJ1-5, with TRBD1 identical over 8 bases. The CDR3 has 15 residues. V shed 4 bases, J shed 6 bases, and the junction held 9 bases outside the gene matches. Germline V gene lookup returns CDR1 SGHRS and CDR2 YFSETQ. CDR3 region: CASSPSGGLGQPQHF. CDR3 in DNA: TGCGCCAGCAGCCCCTCAGGGGGCTTGGGTCAGCCCCAGCATTTT.

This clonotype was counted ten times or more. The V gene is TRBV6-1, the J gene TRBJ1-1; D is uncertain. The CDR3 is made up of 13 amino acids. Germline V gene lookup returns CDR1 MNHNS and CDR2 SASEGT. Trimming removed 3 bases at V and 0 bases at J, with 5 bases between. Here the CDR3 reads CASSDGVNTEAFF. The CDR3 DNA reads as TGTGCCAGCAGTGATGGAGTGAACACTGAAGCTTTCTTT.

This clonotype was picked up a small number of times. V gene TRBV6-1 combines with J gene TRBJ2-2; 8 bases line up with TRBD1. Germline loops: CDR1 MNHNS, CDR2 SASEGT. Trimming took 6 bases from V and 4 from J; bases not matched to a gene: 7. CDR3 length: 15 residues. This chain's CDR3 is CASRKTGVATGELFF. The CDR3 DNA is TGTGCCAGCAGGAAGACAGGGGTGGCCACCGGGGAGCTGTTTTTT.

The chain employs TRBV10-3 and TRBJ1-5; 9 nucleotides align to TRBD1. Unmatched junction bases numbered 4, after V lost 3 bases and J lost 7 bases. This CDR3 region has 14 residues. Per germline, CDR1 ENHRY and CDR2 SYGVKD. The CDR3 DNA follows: TGTGCCATCAGTGAAGGACAGGGGAAGCAGCCCCAGCATTTT. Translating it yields CAISEGQGKQPQHF.

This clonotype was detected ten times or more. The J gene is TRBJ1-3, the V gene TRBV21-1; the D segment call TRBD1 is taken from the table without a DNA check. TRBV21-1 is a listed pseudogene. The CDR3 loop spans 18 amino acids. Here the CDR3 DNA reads TGTGCCAGCAGCAAAGACGGGGGCGGGCCCCTCTCTGGAAACACCATATATTTT. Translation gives CASSKDGGGPLSGNTIYF.

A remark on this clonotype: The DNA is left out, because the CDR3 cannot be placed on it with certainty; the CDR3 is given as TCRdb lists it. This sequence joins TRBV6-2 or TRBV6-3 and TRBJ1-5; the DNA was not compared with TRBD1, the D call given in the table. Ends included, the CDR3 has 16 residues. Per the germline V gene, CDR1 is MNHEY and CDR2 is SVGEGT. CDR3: CASSFWRGEKEQPQHF.